This T cell receptor (beta chain) was recorded in a study of Tregs in tolerant kidney transplant recipients. CD4+CD25+CD127- Tregs, CD4+CD25- non-Tregs, CD4 and CD8 cells were sorted. Clones were read by immunoSEQ multiplex PCR, and TCRdb kept only the in-frame ones, dropping some. The table has some 110,000 clones, around nine tenths seen once; the top ten hold approximately 0.59%. This clone was seen just once. Material: CD4+ T cells from blood. The receptor was isolated from a human donor in good health.

CDR3 coding DNA: TGTGCCACCAGCAGCCTCGGGGGGAGGGGGCCTAACTATGGCTACACCTTC. Encoded protein: CATSSLGGRGPNYGYTF. The chain joins TRBV15 to TRBJ1-2, with 7 bases aligning to TRBD1. The V and J ends lost 3 bases and 0 bases, in that order; junction bases with no gene match: 10. CDR3 length equals 17 residues. Germline V gene data show CDR1 as LNHNV and CDR2 as YYDKDF (reference sequence). The full variable domain, completed using reference TRBV15 and TRBJ1-2, is DAMVIQNPRYQVTQFGKPVTLSCSQTLNHNVMYWYQQKSSQAPKLLFHYYDKDFNNEADTPDNFQSRRPNTSFCFLDIRSPGLGDTAMYLCATSSLGGRGPNYGYTFGSGTRLTVV.